This TCR beta chain stems from a study of T-cell memory formation after mild COVID-19. In TCRdb, the 5' RACE reads were re-called with MiXCR into one record per CDR3 protein. The data hold about 430,000 distinct CDR3 sequences, with approximately 19% observed a single time. Germline assignment: CDR1 MRHNA and CDR2 SNTAGT. The CDR3 is made up of 15 amino acids. Trimming removed 6 bases at V and 5 bases at J, with 19 bases between. The chain carries TRBV6-4 and TRBJ1-2, with D possibly matching TRBD1 (6 bases). The clonotype comes from a young man who had mild COVID-19 (a few samples of this study predate the infection). Cell type and time point are not known. The sample was PBMCs or a T cell subset sorted from them (not recorded which). CDR3 coding DNA: TGTGCCAGCAGCTCCCAGACCGGGGGGCGATATGGCTACACCTTC. This gives the protein CASSSQTGGRYGYTF.